This TCR beta chain was obtained from a study of cytomegalovirus exposure and HLA in healthy donors. Overall study findings and caveats: Likely technical artifact: a cluster of highly shared sequence variants.

Comments on this clone: Its antigen is still unknown.

PCR was performed using 60 Vbeta and 13 Jbeta primers. Assay: immunoSEQ multiplex PCR; the TCRdb copy retains only in-frame clones and omits some. The sample carries about 170,000 clones, 75% to 90% recorded once. This CDR3 spans 13 amino acids. With 2 bases removed from V and 6 bases from J, the gap between germline ends came to 8 bases. Germline V gene data show CDR1 as MNHEY and CDR2 as SMNVEV (reference sequence). The clonotype comes from a woman aged 45-65 years in good health and CMV-seropositive. The sample consisted of PBMCs. The rearrangement joins TRBV27 to TRBJ1-5; D is possibly TRBD1 (6 bases). The CDR3 is CASSLNRVQPQHF. The CDR3 DNA follows: TGTGCCAGCAGTTTAAACAGGGTTCAGCCCCAGCATTTT.